This entry concerns a single TCR beta chain. The data were obtained in a study of control samples from healthy donors and cancer patients. The repertoire was sequenced with immunoSEQ multiplex PCR; TCRdb's copy has only in-frame clones and lacks some. The table has 95,000 to 150,000 clones, approximately 93% seen once. The length of the CDR3 is 9 residues. This chain links TRBV21-1 with TRBJ2-4. TRBV21-1 is assigned pseudogene status. Material: blood. The TCR originated in a woman aged 18-29 years in good health. The CDR3 DNA follows: TGTGCCAGCAGCCAAGGGCAGAGCTTC. Translation: CASSQGQSF.